These 7 T cell receptor beta chains were sequenced from one sample in a study of T cell responses to AZD1222 COVID-19 vaccine. TCRdb keeps only in-frame clones here, not all; method: immunoSEQ multiplex PCR. The table lists hundreds of thousands of clones, 85% to 95% of them singletons, with roughly 1% in the top ten. The sample was peripheral blood, taken on day 0 of MenACWY control vaccination. These receptors came from an adult in good health.

Turning to this clone: This sample includes further DNA sequences coding for the same CDR3. The V call is TRBV30, the J call TRBJ1-1, with 7 bases lining up with TRBD1. CDR3 size: 13 residues. The germline V gene encodes CDR1 GTSNPN and CDR2 SVGIG (reference sequence). Trimming removed 3 bases from V and 1 base from J; junction bases left unmatched: 2. The CDR3 sequence: CAWRTGPNTEAFF. In nucleotides, the CDR3 is TGTGCCTGGAGGACAGGGCCGAACACTGAAGCTTTCTTT.

About this clone: Other DNA sequences in this specimen translate into the identical CDR3. This chain joins TRBV18 and TRBJ1-3; D ambiguous. The V gene lost 3 bases and the J gene lost 1 base, with 4 bases spanning the gap. Germline V gives CDR1 KGHSH, CDR2 LQKENI. The CDR3 is made up of 13 amino acids. In DNA form, the CDR3 reads TGTGCCAGCTCACCGAGTTCTGGAAACACCATATATTTT. Translation: CASSPSSGNTIYF.

V is TRBV6-2 or TRBV6-3 and J is TRBJ1-5; TRBD1 might be the D (5 bases). The CDR3 loop spans 15 amino acids. V was clipped by 4 bases and J by 2 bases, with 12 bases between them. Looked up from germline, CDR1 is MNHEY and CDR2 is SVGEGT. The CDR3 coding sequence is TGTGCCAGCAGTTGGGACGCCCGTGGCAATCAGCCCCAGCATTTT. It codes for CASSWDARGNQPQHF.

This chain connects TRBV3-1 (or the pseudogene TRBV3-2) to TRBJ1-2, with TRBD1 matching 9 bases. V shed 4 bases and J 7 bases; nucleotides not matched to a gene: 4. From germline, CDR1 is LGHDT and CDR2 YNNKEL (reference sequence). The CDR3 has 13 residues. CDR3 loop: CASSPLQGAGYTF. DNA of the CDR3: TGTGCCAGCAGCCCCCTACAGGGGGCTGGCTACACCTTC.

V is TRBV14 and J is TRBJ2-7; 8 bases match TRBD1. The CDR3 is made up of 16 amino acids. The V gene's germline CDR1 is SGHDN and CDR2 FVKESK. V lost 4 bases and J lost 7; bases outside the gene matches: 15. The CDR3 nucleotides read TGTGCCAGCAGCCGGAGAATACGGCAGGGGGCAGATGAGCAGTACTTC. Encoded protein: CASSRRIRQGADEQYF.

V and J are TRBV6-5 and TRBJ1-2; D gene uncertain. The CDR3 consists of 13 residues. The germline CDR1 and CDR2 sequences are MNHEY and SVGAGI. Trimming removed 5 bases from V and 4 bases from J, with 11 bases in between. The CDR3 loop reads CASSTRSIYGYTF. CDR3 bases: TGTGCCAGCAGTACCCGGAGTATCTATGGCTACACCTTC.

The CDR3 DNA reads as TGTGCCAGCAGCCAACGATTCAACAGGGCAGGCTACACCTTC. Protein product: CASSQRFNRAGYTF. The chain is built from TRBV14 and TRBJ1-2; possible D gene TRBD1, 6 bases. The CDR3 runs 14 residues. Looked up from germline, CDR1 is SGHDN and CDR2 is FVKESK. Trimming shortened V by 2 bases and J by 8 bases, and 15 bases separated the two germline ends.